This paragraph covers one T cell receptor (beta chain) sequence. This entry comes from a study of shared clonotypes between healthy human individuals. Some clones are missing from TCRdb's copy, which holds only in-frame ones; the method was immunoSEQ multiplex PCR. The sample carries about 650,000 clones, around 95% recorded once. CD45RO negativity and positive selection for CCR7 defined naive CD8 cells, a population that excluded terminally differentiated effector memory CD45RA+ cells. Germline V lookup: CDR1 SEHNR, CDR2 FQNEAQ (reference sequence). Trimming shortened V by 4 bases and J by 7 bases, and 10 bases separated the two germline ends. The CDR3 consists of 13 residues.

The genes are TRBV7-9 and TRBJ1-4; a weak D match, TRBD1 (6 bases). The receptor's source is a woman aged 25 to 39 in good health. The source material was naive CD8+ T cells sorted from blood. The CDR3 loop is CASSSGQFEKLFF. The CDR3 DNA is TGTGCCAGCAGCTCCGGACAGTTTGAAAAACTGTTTTTT.